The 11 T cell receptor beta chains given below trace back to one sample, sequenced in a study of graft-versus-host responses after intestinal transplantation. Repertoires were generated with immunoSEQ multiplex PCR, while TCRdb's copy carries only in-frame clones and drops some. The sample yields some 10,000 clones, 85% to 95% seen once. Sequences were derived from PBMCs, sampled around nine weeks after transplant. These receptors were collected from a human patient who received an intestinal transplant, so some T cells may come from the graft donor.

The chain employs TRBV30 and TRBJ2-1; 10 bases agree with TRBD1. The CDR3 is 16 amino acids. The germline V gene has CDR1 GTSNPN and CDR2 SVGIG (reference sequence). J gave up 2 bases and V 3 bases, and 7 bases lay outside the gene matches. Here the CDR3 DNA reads TGTGCCTGGAGGCCATCCGGGACAGGGGCCTACAATGAGCAGTTCTTC. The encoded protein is CAWRPSGTGAYNEQFF. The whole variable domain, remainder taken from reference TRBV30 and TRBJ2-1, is SQTIHQWPATLVQPVGSPLSLECTVEGTSNPNLYWYRQAAGRGLQLLFYSVGIGQISSEVPQNLSASRPQDRQFILSSKKLLLSDSGFYLCAWRPSGTGAYNEQFFGPGTRLTVL.

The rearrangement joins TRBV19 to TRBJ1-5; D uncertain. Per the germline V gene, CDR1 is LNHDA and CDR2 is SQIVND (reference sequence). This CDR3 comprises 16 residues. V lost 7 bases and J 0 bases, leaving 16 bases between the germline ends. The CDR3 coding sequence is TGTGCCAGTACCCCAAGGACGGGTTATAGCAATCAGCCCCAGCATTTT. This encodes CASTPRTGYSNQPQHF.

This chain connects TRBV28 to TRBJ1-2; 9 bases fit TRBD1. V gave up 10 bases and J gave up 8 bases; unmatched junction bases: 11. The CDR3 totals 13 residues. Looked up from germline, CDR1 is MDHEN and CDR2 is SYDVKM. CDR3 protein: CATRGDRELGYTF. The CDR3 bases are TGTGCCACTCGGGGGGACAGGGAGTTAGGCTACACCTTC.

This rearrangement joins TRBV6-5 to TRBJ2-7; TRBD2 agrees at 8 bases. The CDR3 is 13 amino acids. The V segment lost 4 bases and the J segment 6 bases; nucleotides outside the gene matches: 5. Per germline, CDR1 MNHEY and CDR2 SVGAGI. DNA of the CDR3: TGTGCCAGCAGTTTTAGCGGGATGAGCGAGCAGTACTTC. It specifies CASSFSGMSEQYF.

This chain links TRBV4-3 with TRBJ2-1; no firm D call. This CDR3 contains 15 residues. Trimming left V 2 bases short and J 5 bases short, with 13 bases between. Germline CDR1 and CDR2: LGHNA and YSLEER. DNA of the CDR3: TGCGCCAGCAGCCAATCGGACCGAATTAACAATGAGCAGTTCTTC. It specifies CASSQSDRINNEQFF.

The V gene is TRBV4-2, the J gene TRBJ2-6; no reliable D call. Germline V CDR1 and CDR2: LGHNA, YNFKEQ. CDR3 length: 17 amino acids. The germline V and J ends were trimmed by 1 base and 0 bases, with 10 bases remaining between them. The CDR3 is CASSQAGESSGANVLTF. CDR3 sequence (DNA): TGTGCCAGCAGCCAAGCGGGTGAAAGCTCTGGGGCCAACGTCCTGACTTTC.

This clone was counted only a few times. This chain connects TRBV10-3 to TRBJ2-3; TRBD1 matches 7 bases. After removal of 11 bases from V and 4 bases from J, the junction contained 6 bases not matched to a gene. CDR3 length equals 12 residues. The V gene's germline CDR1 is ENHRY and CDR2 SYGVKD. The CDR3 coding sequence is TGTGCCGTCCGACAGGGATCAGATACGCAGTATTTT. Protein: CAVRQGSDTQYF.

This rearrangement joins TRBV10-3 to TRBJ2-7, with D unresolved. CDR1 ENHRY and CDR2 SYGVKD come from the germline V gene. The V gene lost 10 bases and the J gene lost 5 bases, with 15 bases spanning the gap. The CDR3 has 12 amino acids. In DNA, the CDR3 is TGTGCCAGGTCCCTAATTACGAACGAGCAGTACTTC. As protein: CARSLITNEQYF.

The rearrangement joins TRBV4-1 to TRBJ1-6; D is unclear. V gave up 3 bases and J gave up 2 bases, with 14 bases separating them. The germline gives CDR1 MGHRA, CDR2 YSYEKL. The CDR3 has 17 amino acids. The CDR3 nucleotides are TGCGCCAGCAGCCACCTGGGCAGCCTACCCTATAATTCACCCCTCCACTTT. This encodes CASSHLGSLPYNSPLHF.

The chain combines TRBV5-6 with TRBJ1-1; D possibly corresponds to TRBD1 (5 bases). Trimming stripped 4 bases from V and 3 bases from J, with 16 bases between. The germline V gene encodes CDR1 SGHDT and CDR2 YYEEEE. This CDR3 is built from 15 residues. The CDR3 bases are TGTGCCAGCAGCCCGGATGGGGGTCCATACACTGAAGCTTTCTTT. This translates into CASSPDGGPYTEAFF.

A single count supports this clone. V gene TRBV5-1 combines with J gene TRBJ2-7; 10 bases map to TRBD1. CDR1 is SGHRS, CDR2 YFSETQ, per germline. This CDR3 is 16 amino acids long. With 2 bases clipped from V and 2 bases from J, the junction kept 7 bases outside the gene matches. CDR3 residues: CASSLLRDRGTYEQYF. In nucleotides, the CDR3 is TGCGCCAGCAGCTTACTCCGGGACAGGGGAACCTACGAGCAGTACTTC.